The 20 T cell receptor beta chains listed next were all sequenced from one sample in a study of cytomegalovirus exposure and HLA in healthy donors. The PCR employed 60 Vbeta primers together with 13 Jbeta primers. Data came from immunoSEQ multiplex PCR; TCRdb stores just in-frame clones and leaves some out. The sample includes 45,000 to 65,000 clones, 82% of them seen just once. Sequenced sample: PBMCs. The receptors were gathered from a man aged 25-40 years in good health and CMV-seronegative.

The CDR3 region is CASSRQNEQFF. Here the CDR3 DNA reads TGTGCCAGCAGCCGACAGAATGAGCAGTTCTTC. This chain uses TRBV6-6 with TRBJ2-1; D is possibly TRBD1 (5 bases). In germline, CDR1 is MNHNY, CDR2 SVGAGI (reference sequence). The CDR3 contains 11 residues. Trimming pared 6 bases from V and 7 bases from J, leaving 7 bases between.

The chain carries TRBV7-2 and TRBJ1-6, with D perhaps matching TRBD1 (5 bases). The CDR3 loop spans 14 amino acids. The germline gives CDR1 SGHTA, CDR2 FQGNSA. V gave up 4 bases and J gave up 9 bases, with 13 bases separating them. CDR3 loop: CASSSAGPSSPLHF. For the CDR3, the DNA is TGTGCCAGCAGCTCCGCGGGACCCTCTTCACCCCTCCACTTT.

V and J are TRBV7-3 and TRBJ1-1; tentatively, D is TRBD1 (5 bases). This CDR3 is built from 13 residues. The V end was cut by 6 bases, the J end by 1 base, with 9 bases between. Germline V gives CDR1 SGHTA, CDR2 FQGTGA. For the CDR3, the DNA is TGTGCCAGCAGTCTCAGGGAGAACACTGAAGCTTTCTTT. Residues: CASSLRENTEAFF.

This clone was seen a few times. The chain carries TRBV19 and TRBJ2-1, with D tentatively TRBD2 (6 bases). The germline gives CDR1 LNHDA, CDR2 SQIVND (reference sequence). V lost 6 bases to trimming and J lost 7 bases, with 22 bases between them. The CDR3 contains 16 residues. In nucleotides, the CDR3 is TGTGCCAGTAGCCCTCGCCCGGGACTTGTGGGGAATGAGCAGTTCTTC. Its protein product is CASSPRPGLVGNEQFF.

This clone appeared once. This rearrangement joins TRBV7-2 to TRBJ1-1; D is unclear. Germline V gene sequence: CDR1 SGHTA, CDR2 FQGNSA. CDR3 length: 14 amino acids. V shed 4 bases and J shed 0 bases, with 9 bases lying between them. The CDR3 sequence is CASSSQQVNTEAFF. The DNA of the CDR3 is TGTGCCAGCAGCTCGCAGCAGGTGAACACTGAAGCTTTCTTT. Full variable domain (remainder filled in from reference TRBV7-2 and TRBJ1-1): GAGVSQSPSNKVTEKGKDVELRCDPISGHTALYWYRQSLGQGLEFLIYFQGNSAPDKSGLPSDRFSAERTGGSVSTLTIQRTQQEDSAVYLCASSSQQVNTEAFFGQGTRLTVV.

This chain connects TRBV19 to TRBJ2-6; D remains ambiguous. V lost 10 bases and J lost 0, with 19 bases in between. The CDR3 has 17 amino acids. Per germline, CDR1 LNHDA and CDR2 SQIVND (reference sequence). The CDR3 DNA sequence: TGTGCCACCTCGAGGAGACGGGTGAACTCTGGGGCCAACGTCCTGACTTTC. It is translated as CATSRRRVNSGANVLTF. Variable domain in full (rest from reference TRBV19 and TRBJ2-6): DGGITQSPKYLFRKEGQNVTLSCEQNLNHDAMYWYRQDPGQGLRLIYYSQIVNDFQKGDIAEGYSVSREKKESFPLTVTSAQKNPTAFYLCATSRRRVNSGANVLTFGAGSRLTVL.

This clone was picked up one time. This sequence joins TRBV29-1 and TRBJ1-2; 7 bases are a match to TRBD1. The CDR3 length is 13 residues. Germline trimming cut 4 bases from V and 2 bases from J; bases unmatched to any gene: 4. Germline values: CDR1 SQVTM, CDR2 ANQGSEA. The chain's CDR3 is CSVGRTGNYGYTF. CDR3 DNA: TGCAGCGTTGGTCGGACAGGCAACTATGGCTACACCTTC.

In DNA, the CDR3 is TGTGCCTGGCTCAAACAGTTTCCAAATGGCTACACCTTC. It is translated as CAWLKQFPNGYTF. This chain uses TRBV30 with TRBJ1-2; D gene ambiguous. The CDR3 consists of 13 residues. Trimming cost V 5 bases and J 6 bases, with 16 bases left between them. CDR1 and CDR2 from the germline V gene are GTSNPN and SVGIG (reference sequence).

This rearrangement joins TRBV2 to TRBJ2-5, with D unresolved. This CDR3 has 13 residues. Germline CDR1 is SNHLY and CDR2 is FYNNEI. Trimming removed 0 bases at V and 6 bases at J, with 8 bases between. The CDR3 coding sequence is TGTGCCAGCAGTGAAGCGGGCGTAAAGACCCAGTACTTC. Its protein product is CASSEAGVKTQYF.

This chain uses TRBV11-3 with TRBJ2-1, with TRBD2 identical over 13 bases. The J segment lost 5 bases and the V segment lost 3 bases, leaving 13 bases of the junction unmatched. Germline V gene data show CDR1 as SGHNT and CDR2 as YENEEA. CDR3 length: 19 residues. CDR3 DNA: TGTGCCAGCAGCTTGCGGGGACTAGCGGGACTAGGGCAGGACAATGAGCAGTTCTTC. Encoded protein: CASSLRGLAGLGQDNEQFF.

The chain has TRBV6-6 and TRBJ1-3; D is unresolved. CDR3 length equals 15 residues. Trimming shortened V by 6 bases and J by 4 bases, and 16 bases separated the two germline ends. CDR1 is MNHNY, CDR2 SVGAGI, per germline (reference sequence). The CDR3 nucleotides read TGTGCCAGCAGCCCTCCACCTCAGCGCGGAAACACCATATATTTT. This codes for CASSPPPQRGNTIYF.

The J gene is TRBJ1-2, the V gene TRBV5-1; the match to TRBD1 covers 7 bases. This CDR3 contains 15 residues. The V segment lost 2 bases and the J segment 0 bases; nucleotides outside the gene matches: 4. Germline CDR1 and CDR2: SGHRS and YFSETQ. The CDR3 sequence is CASSFTGEANYGYTF. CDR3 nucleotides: TGCGCCAGCAGCTTTACAGGGGAGGCTAACTATGGCTACACCTTC.

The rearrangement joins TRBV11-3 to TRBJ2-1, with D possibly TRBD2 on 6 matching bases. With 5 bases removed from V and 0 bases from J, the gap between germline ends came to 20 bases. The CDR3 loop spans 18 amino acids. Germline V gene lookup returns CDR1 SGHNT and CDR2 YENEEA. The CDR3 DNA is TGTGCCAGCAGCCCCGACTGGGCGGGGTCTAGCTCCTACAATGAGCAGTTCTTC. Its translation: CASSPDWAGSSSYNEQFF.

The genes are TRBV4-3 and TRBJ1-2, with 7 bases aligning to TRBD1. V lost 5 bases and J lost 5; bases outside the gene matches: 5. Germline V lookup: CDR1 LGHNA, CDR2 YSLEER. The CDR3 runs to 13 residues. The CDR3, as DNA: TGCGCCAGCAGCTACGACAGGGAATATGGCTACACCTTC. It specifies CASSYDREYGYTF.

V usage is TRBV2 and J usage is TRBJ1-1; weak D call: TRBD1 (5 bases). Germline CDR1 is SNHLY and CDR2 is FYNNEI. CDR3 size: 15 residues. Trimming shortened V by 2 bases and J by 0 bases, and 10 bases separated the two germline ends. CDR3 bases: TGTGCCAGCAGTGAACTTCGACAGTTGAACACTGAAGCTTTCTTT. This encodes CASSELRQLNTEAFF.

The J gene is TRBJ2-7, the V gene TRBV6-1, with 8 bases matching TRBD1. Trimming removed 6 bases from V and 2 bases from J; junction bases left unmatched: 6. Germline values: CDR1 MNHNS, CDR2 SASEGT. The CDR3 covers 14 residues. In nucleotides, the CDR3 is TGTGCCAGCAGGGAGGACAGGGCAACCTACGAGCAGTACTTC. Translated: CASREDRATYEQYF.

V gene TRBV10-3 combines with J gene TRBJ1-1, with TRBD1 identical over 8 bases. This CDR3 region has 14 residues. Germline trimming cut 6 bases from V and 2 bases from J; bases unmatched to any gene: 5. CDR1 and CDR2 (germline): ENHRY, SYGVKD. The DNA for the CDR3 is TGTGCCATCAGGCCGACAGGGGATAACACTGAAGCTTTCTTT. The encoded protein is CAIRPTGDNTEAFF.

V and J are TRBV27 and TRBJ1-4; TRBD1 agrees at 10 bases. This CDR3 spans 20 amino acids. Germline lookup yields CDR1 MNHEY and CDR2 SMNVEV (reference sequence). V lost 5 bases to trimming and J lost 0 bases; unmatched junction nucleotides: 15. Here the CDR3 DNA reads TGTGCCAGCAGTGGAGGGACAGGGGAAATAACCACACCAACTAATGAAAAACTGTTTTTT. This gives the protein CASSGGTGEITTPTNEKLFF. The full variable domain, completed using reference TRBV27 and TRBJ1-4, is EAQVTQNPRYLITVTGKKLTVTCSQNMNHEYMSWYRQDPGLGLRQIYYSMNVEVTDKGDVPEGYKVSRKEKRNFPLILESPSPNQTSLYFCASSGGTGEITTPTNEKLFFGSGTQLSVL.

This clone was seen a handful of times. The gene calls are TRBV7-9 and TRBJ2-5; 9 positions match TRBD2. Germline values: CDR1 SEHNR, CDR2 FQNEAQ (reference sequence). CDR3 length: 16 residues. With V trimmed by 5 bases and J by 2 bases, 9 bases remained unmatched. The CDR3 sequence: CASSRLSGRRQETQYF. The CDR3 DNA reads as TGTGCCAGCAGCCGATTAAGCGGGAGGCGGCAAGAGACCCAGTACTTC. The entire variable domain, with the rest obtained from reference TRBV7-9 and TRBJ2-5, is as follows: DTGVSQNPRHKITKRGQNVTFRCDPISEHNRLYWYRQTLGQGPEFLTYFQNEAQLEKSRLLSDRFSAERPKGSFSTLEIQRTEQGDSAMYLCASSRLSGRRQETQYFGPGTRLLVL.

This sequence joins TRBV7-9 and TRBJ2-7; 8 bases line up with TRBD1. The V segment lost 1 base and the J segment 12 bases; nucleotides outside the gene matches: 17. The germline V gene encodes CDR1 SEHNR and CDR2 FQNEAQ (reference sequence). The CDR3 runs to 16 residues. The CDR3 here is CASSLGYRDRTIRPYF. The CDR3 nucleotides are TGTGCCAGCAGCTTAGGGTACCGGGACAGGACAATCAGGCCGTACTTC.